The clone carrying this T cell receptor (beta chain) was counted between two and nine times. TCRdb ran MiXCR on the RT-PCR reads and lists one entry per CDR3 protein. The sample yields around 850,000 distinct CDR3 sequences, roughly 20% seen once. The data are from a study of response to subunit inactivated influenza vaccine. The CDR3 totals 14 residues. V lost 5 bases to trimming and J lost 1 base, with 11 bases between them. Germline V gives CDR1 MDHEN, CDR2 SYDVKM. This material consisted of PBMCs from blood, taken roughly 5 days after vaccination. This TCR derives from a man aged 50 to 59 who received an inactivated influenza vaccine. The chain joins TRBV28 to TRBJ2-5; D might be TRBD2 (5 bases). DNA of the CDR3: TGTGCCAGCAGTCAATTAGCGATCCAAGAGACCCAGTACTTC. This sequence encodes CASSQLAIQETQYF.